The 21 T cell receptor beta chains given below trace back to one sample, sequenced in a study of cytotoxic CD8 clonotypes in ibrutinib-treated CLL. Some clones are missing from TCRdb's copy, which holds only in-frame ones; the method was immunoSEQ multiplex PCR. The table includes roughly 250,000 clones, 60% to 75% detected once. The source material was PBMCs, sampled after 24 months of ibrutinib treatment. The receptor set was obtained from a human donor with chronic lymphocytic leukemia.

This clone was seen more than once but under ten times. This rearrangement joins TRBV5-1 to TRBJ2-5, with D perhaps TRBD1 or TRBD2 (5 bases each). The CDR3 contains 14 residues. CDR1 is SGHRS and CDR2 is YFSETQ in the germline V gene. The V and J ends lost 3 bases and 4 bases respectively, with 13 bases between them. The CDR3 nucleotides are TGCGCCAGCAGCTGGGACGGTGAGCTAGAGACCCAGTACTTC. Residues: CASSWDGELETQYF.

V usage is TRBV5-1 and J usage is TRBJ2-7; 7 nucleotides match TRBD2. Germline CDR1 SGHRS, CDR2 YFSETQ. This CDR3 is 14 amino acids long. Trimming removed 1 base from V and 1 base from J; junction bases left unmatched: 2. The CDR3 nucleotides are TGCGCCAGCAGCTTGAAGGGACTATCCTACGAGCAGTACTTC. It translates to CASSLKGLSYEQYF.

This clone turned up a few times. The rearrangement links TRBV18 to TRBJ2-2; 8 bases agree with TRBD1. The length of the CDR3 is 17 residues. Looked up from germline, CDR1 is KGHSH and CDR2 is LQKENI. Trimming removed 2 bases from V and 7 bases from J; junction bases left unmatched: 12. The CDR3, as DNA: TGTGCCAGCTCACCAAGAGAGACAGGGGCATACGTCGGGGAGCTGTTTTTT. Protein product: CASSPRETGAYVGELFF. Full variable domain (rest looked up from reference TRBV18 and TRBJ2-2): NAGVMQNPRHLVRRRGQEARLRCSPMKGHSHVYWYRQLPEEGLKFMVYLQKENIIDESGMPKERFSAEFPKEGPSILRIQQVVRGDSAAYFCASSPRETGAYVGELFFGEGSRLTVL.

This clone has a single count. The chain couples TRBV27 to TRBJ2-3; no firm D call. The germline gives CDR1 MNHEY, CDR2 SMNVEV (reference sequence). CDR3 length equals 15 residues. The V and J ends lost 3 bases and 1 base respectively, with 11 bases between them. The CDR3 reads CASSFMVGGTDTQYF. The CDR3 bases are TGTGCCAGCAGTTTTATGGTAGGCGGCACAGATACGCAGTATTTT.

In regard to this clone: A read error may produce the germline difference seen at one junction end. The gene calls are TRBV28 and TRBJ2-7, with a weak D call TRBD2 (6 bases). The CDR3 totals 15 residues. CDR1 MDHEN and CDR2 SYDVKM come from the germline V gene. CDR3 nucleotides: TGTGCCAGCAGTGAACTCCAGGGACTCAGACCAGGTTTTCAATTC. Protein product: CASSELQGLRPGFQF.

The CDR3 DNA reads TGTGCCAGCAGCTTAGGGACAGGGCTCAGGGAGCAGTACTTC. It codes for CASSLGTGLREQYF. This rearrangement joins TRBV7-2 to TRBJ2-7; 8 bases are shared with TRBD1. The junction had 6 bases not matched to a gene; V was cut back by 1 base and J by 7 bases. This CDR3 spans 14 amino acids. The germline V gene encodes CDR1 SGHTA and CDR2 FQGNSA.

This chain uses TRBV5-1 with TRBJ2-7; no firm D call. The length of the CDR3 is 14 residues. From germline, CDR1 is SGHRS and CDR2 YFSETQ. V lost 0 bases and J lost 5, with 12 bases in between. The CDR3, as DNA: TGCGCCAGCAGCTTGGAGAAACAGTTCGACGAGCAGTACTTC. Its protein product is CASSLEKQFDEQYF.

V gene TRBV4-1 combines with J gene TRBJ1-1, with D perhaps matching TRBD1 (5 bases). The germline V gene encodes CDR1 MGHRA and CDR2 YSYEKL. The CDR3 contains 17 residues. V lost 2 bases and J 0 bases, leaving 16 bases between the germline ends. The CDR3 DNA reads as TGCGCCAGCAGCCAAATTTCGCCACAGGCCCTGAACACTGAAGCTTTCTTT. This gives the protein CASSQISPQALNTEAFF.

The chain uses TRBV18 and TRBJ1-5; 10 bases line up with TRBD1. V trimming: 5 bases; J trimming: 3 bases; junction bases outside the gene matches: 7. CDR1 and CDR2 (germline): KGHSH, LQKENI. The CDR3 spans 16 residues. The CDR3 reads CASSATGGPANQPQHF. The CDR3, as DNA: TGTGCCAGCTCAGCGACAGGGGGCCCGGCCAATCAGCCCCAGCATTTT.

Written as DNA, the CDR3 is TGTGCCAGCAGTGAATATGAGAGGGAGCAGTACTTC. This encodes CASSEYEREQYF. This sequence joins TRBV25-1 and TRBJ2-7; D ambiguous. The germline V gene has CDR1 MGHDK and CDR2 SYGVNS. CDR3 length: 12 amino acids. Deletions cut 0 bases from V and 7 bases from J, with 7 bases between.

V and J are TRBV5-1 and TRBJ2-1, with D perhaps matching TRBD1 (6 bases). The V end was cut by 6 bases, the J end by 7 bases, with 11 bases between. The CDR3 runs to 12 residues. Germline V gene sequence: CDR1 SGHRS, CDR2 YFSETQ. This CDR3 is CASNLGGNEQFF. The CDR3 DNA follows: TGCGCCAGCAATTTAGGGGGAAATGAGCAGTTCTTC.

This clone was observed once. V usage is TRBV28 and J usage is TRBJ2-5, with TRBD2 matching 7 bases. V shed 10 bases and J 1 base; nucleotides not matched to a gene: 3. Germline values: CDR1 MDHEN, CDR2 SYDVKM. This CDR3 is 12 amino acids long. The CDR3 DNA reads as TGTGCCATAGGGAGGGCCCAAGAGACCCAGTACTTC. Amino acid sequence: CAIGRAQETQYF.

This chain links TRBV27 with TRBJ1-1, with D maybe TRBD1 (5 bases). Trimming cost V 6 bases and J 4 bases, with 12 bases left between them. The CDR3 consists of 13 residues. Germline V gives CDR1 MNHEY, CDR2 SMNVEV (reference sequence). The CDR3 loop is CASRIGGGTEAFF. For the CDR3, the DNA is TGTGCCAGCAGGATCGGGGGAGGCACTGAAGCTTTCTTT.

The J gene is TRBJ1-1, the V gene TRBV25-1; D gene unclear. Trimming took 4 bases from V and 1 from J, leaving 13 bases between them. CDR3 length equals 15 residues. The germline CDR1 and CDR2 sequences are MGHDK and SYGVNS. CDR3 residues: CASSAILGQNTEAFF. CDR3 DNA: TGTGCCAGCAGTGCGATTCTTGGGCAGAACACTGAAGCTTTCTTT.

V is TRBV29-1 and J is TRBJ2-1, with unresolved D. Germline CDR1 SQVTM, CDR2 ANQGSEA. The ends were cut back, 4 bases at V and 4 bases at J, with 5 bases in the middle. This CDR3 region has 11 residues. CDR3 in DNA: TGCAGCGTTGGTGGGTACAATGAGCAGTTCTTC. Protein sequence: CSVGGYNEQFF.

The chain links TRBV11-3 to TRBJ2-5; TRBD2 might be the D (6 bases). Germline V gives CDR1 SGHNT, CDR2 YENEEA. This CDR3 region has 14 residues. V lost 4 bases and J lost 0, with 9 bases in between. The CDR3, as DNA: TGTGCCAGCAGCTCCCGGGACTACCAAGAGACCCAGTACTTC. It translates to CASSSRDYQETQYF.

The CDR3 loop reads CSVIWTSMGYEQYF. The CDR3 coding sequence is TGCAGCGTCATATGGACTAGCATGGGGTACGAGCAGTACTTC. The chain carries TRBV29-1 and TRBJ2-7; the match to TRBD2 covers 8 bases. The CDR3 has 14 amino acids. After removal of 6 bases from V and 4 bases from J, the junction contained 11 bases not matched to a gene. Germline V gene data show CDR1 as SQVTM and CDR2 as ANQGSEA.

This clone was observed a handful of times. The chain's CDR3 is CASSETGGYFDGYTF. In DNA form, the CDR3 reads TGCGCCAGCAGCGAGACAGGAGGGTATTTCGATGGCTACACCTTC. This chain links TRBV5-1 with TRBJ1-2; the D gene is possibly TRBD1 (6 bases). Trimming removed 4 bases from V and 6 bases from J, with 19 bases in between. Looked up from germline, CDR1 is SGHRS and CDR2 is YFSETQ. The CDR3 runs 15 residues.

Remarks on this clone: This specimen includes other DNA sequences encoding the same CDR3. The chain combines TRBV5-1 with TRBJ2-5; 13 bases align to TRBD2. Trimming removed 4 bases from V and 3 bases from J; junction bases left unmatched: 3. Per the germline V gene, CDR1 is SGHRS and CDR2 is YFSETQ. The CDR3 has 15 residues. CDR3 region: CASSLGTSGEETQYF. The CDR3 DNA reads TGCGCCAGCAGCCTCGGGACTAGCGGGGAAGAGACCCAGTACTTC. Combining the CDR3 with reference TRBV5-1 and TRBJ2-5 gives the whole variable domain KAGVTQTPRYLIKTRGQQVTLSCSPISGHRSVSWYQQTPGQGLQFLFEYFSETQRNKGNFPGRFSGRQFSNSRSEMNVSTLELGDSALYLCASSLGTSGEETQYFGPGTRLLVL.

This chain uses TRBV7-6 with TRBJ2-3, with TRBD2 matching over 11 bases. With 5 bases clipped from V and 5 bases from J, the junction kept 12 bases outside the gene matches. Germline CDR1 SGHVS, CDR2 FNYEAQ. The CDR3 runs to 17 residues. CDR3 coding DNA: TGTGCCAGCAGCGGGACTAGCGGAGCGGGAGGTCGAGATACGCAGTATTTT. It translates to CASSGTSGAGGRDTQYF.

The V call is TRBV7-9, the J call TRBJ2-7; TRBD2 matches 8 bases. CDR3 length equals 14 residues. The germline CDR1 and CDR2 sequences are SEHNR and FQNEAQ (reference sequence). The junction had 7 bases not matched to a gene; V was cut back by 7 bases and J by 2 bases. The CDR3: CASTPTSATYEQYF. The CDR3 DNA reads as TGTGCCAGCACCCCGACTAGCGCGACCTACGAGCAGTACTTC.